The rows below give T cell receptor beta chains drawn from one sample of a study of control samples from healthy donors and cancer patients. Generated by immunoSEQ multiplex PCR, the TCRdb table keeps only in-frame clones and is missing some. The sample contains roughly 130,000 clones, 85% to 95% of which appear only once. Sequenced sample: PBMCs. Receptors were obtained from a man aged 45-60 years with head and neck cancer. The CDR3 runs from the conserved cysteine through the conserved F or W. Fields, in order: V gene, clone size, D gene, J gene, CDR3 protein, CDR3 DNA. A D gene is named only where the DNA matches it firmly. Where a row states a size, it is once, few, many or the class of an expanded clone; other rows omit it.

V gene: TRBV6-2/TRBV6-3
clone size: -
D gene: -
J gene: TRBJ2-4
CDR3 protein: CASSYLPLARVAKNIQYF
CDR3 DNA: TGTGCCAGCAGTTATTTACCCCTTGCCAGGGTAGCCAAAAACATTCAGTACTTC

V gene: TRBV10-3
clone size: -
D gene: TRBD1
J gene: TRBJ2-7
CDR3 protein: CAISVRTGVSDEQYF
CDR3 DNA: TGTGCCATCAGTGTAAGGACAGGGGTTTCGGACGAGCAGTACTTC

V gene: TRBV4-1
clone size: -
D gene: TRBD2
J gene: TRBJ2-5
CDR3 protein: CASSQRAGAYQETQYF
CDR3 DNA: TGCGCCAGCAGCCAACGAGCGGGAGCGTACCAAGAGACCCAGTACTTC

V gene: TRBV7-9
clone size: -
D gene: TRBD2
J gene: TRBJ2-3
CDR3 protein: CASSIPGLATQYF
CDR3 DNA: TGTGCCAGCAGCATACCGGGACTAGCAACGCAGTATTTT

V gene: TRBV6-5
clone size: few
D gene: -
J gene: TRBJ1-1
CDR3 protein: CASSYGSEAFF
CDR3 DNA: TGTGCCAGCAGTTACGGGTCTGAAGCTTTCTTT

V gene: TRBV19
clone size: -
D gene: -
J gene: TRBJ1-1
CDR3 protein: CASSPWTLGGNTEAFF
CDR3 DNA: TGTGCCAGTAGTCCTTGGACTTTAGGGGGGAACACTGAAGCTTTCTTT

V gene: TRBV28
clone size: -
D gene: TRBD1
J gene: TRBJ1-2
CDR3 protein: CAILRWDRANYGYTF
CDR3 DNA: TGTGCCATCCTCAGATGGGACAGAGCTAACTATGGCTACACCTTC

V gene: TRBV7-2
clone size: once
D gene: -
J gene: TRBJ2-7
CDR3 protein: CASSLTEDYSYEQYF
CDR3 DNA: TGTGCCAGCAGCTTGACTGAAGACTACTCCTACGAGCAGTACTTC

V gene: TRBV27
clone size: -
D gene: TRBD1
J gene: TRBJ2-7
CDR3 protein: CASRGQLLREQYF
CDR3 DNA: TGTGCCAGCAGGGGACAGCTCCTACGGGAGCAGTACTTC

V gene: TRBV4-2
clone size: -
D gene: TRBD2
J gene: TRBJ2-5
CDR3 protein: CASSQGTSFLETQYF
CDR3 DNA: TGTGCCAGCAGCCAAGGGACTAGCTTTCTGGAGACCCAGTACTTC

V gene: TRBV29-1
clone size: -
D gene: TRBD1
J gene: TRBJ1-1
CDR3 protein: CSVLTGSTEAFF
CDR3 DNA: TGCAGCGTTCTGACAGGGAGCACTGAAGCTTTCTTT

V gene: TRBV5-4
clone size: -
D gene: -
J gene: TRBJ2-1
CDR3 protein: CASSRWGTGGNEQFF
CDR3 DNA: TGTGCCAGCAGTCGCTGGGGGACCGGGGGCAATGAGCAGTTCTTC

V gene: TRBV11-2
clone size: -
D gene: -
J gene: TRBJ2-7
CDR3 protein: CASSLGGTYEQYF
CDR3 DNA: TGTGCCAGCAGCTTAGGTGGGACCTACGAGCAGTACTTC

V gene: TRBV3-1/TRBV3-2
clone size: once
D gene: -
J gene: TRBJ2-5
CDR3 protein: CASSQDTGFQETQYF
CDR3 DNA: TGTGCCAGCAGCCAAGATACAGGGTTCCAAGAGACCCAGTACTTC

V gene: TRBV7-9
clone size: -
D gene: -
J gene: TRBJ1-1
CDR3 protein: CASSSPYGQGNTEAFF
CDR3 DNA: TGTGCCAGCAGCTCCCCCTATGGGCAGGGGAACACTGAAGCTTTCTTT

V gene: TRBV7-2
clone size: -
D gene: TRBD2
J gene: TRBJ2-1
CDR3 protein: CASSPWTSGGYNEQFF
CDR3 DNA: TGTGCCAGCAGCCCTTGGACTAGCGGGGGGTACAATGAGCAGTTCTTC

V gene: TRBV30
clone size: -
D gene: -
J gene: TRBJ1-6
CDR3 protein: CAWRGHSPLHF
CDR3 DNA: TGTGCCTGGAGGGGACATTCACCCCTCCACTTT

V gene: TRBV10-3
clone size: once
D gene: -
J gene: TRBJ1-3
CDR3 protein: CAISQVGLDTIYF
CDR3 DNA: TGTGCCATCAGTCAGGTAGGTCTCGACACCATATATTTT

V gene: TRBV7-2
clone size: -
D gene: -
J gene: TRBJ2-1
CDR3 protein: CASSSNRGRGNEQFF
CDR3 DNA: TGTGCCAGCAGCTCGAACAGAGGCAGGGGCAATGAGCAGTTCTTC

V gene: TRBV24-1
clone size: -
D gene: -
J gene: TRBJ1-2
CDR3 protein: CATIGEAGYTF
CDR3 DNA: TGTGCCACCATCGGAGAAGCCGGCTACACCTTC

V gene: TRBV6-5
clone size: -
D gene: -
J gene: TRBJ1-5
CDR3 protein: CASSYLTGPNQPQHF
CDR3 DNA: TGTGCCAGCAGTTACCTCACAGGGCCTAATCAGCCCCAGCATTTT

V gene: TRBV29-1
clone size: -
D gene: -
J gene: TRBJ2-2
CDR3 protein: CSNYRTDHNTGELFF
CDR3 DNA: TGCAGCAACTACCGGACCGACCATAACACCGGGGAGCTGTTTTTT

V gene: TRBV7-3
clone size: -
D gene: -
J gene: TRBJ2-1
CDR3 protein: CASSLGRGRNEQFF
CDR3 DNA: TGTGCCAGCAGCTTAGGGCGGGGTCGCAATGAGCAGTTCTTC

V gene: TRBV7-9
clone size: -
D gene: TRBD1
J gene: TRBJ2-3
CDR3 protein: CASSQGQGATDTQYF
CDR3 DNA: TGTGCCAGCAGTCAGGGACAGGGGGCTACAGATACGCAGTATTTT

V gene: TRBV3-1/TRBV3-2
clone size: -
D gene: -
J gene: TRBJ1-5
CDR3 protein: CASSYSSNQPQHF
CDR3 DNA: TGTGCCAGCAGCTACAGTAGCAATCAGCCCCAGCATTTT

V gene: TRBV4-1
clone size: -
D gene: TRBD1
J gene: TRBJ2-1
CDR3 protein: CASSPQGNEQFF
CDR3 DNA: TGCGCCAGCAGCCCACAGGGGAATGAGCAGTTCTTC

V gene: TRBV19
clone size: -
D gene: TRBD1
J gene: TRBJ2-6
CDR3 protein: CASSPDRQGASGANVLTF
CDR3 DNA: TGTGCCAGTAGCCCGGACCGACAGGGGGCGAGTGGGGCCAACGTCCTGACTTTC

V gene: TRBV14
clone size: few
D gene: -
J gene: TRBJ1-2
CDR3 protein: CASSRGTRGIDGYTF
CDR3 DNA: TGTGCCAGCAGCCGGGGGACCCGAGGGATTGATGGCTACACCTTC

V gene: TRBV6-2/TRBV6-3
clone size: -
D gene: -
J gene: TRBJ1-5
CDR3 protein: CASSGSVRRGQPQHF
CDR3 DNA: TGTGCCAGCAGTGGCTCCGTTAGGCGCGGACAGCCCCAGCATTTT

V gene: TRBV18
clone size: -
D gene: -
J gene: TRBJ2-2
CDR3 protein: CASSLDENTGELFF
CDR3 DNA: TGTGCCAGCTCACTCGACGAGAACACCGGGGAGCTGTTTTTT

V gene: TRBV30
clone size: -
D gene: -
J gene: TRBJ2-3
CDR3 protein: CAWSPWGPDTQYF
CDR3 DNA: TGTGCCTGGAGTCCGTGGGGCCCCGATACGCAGTATTTT

V gene: TRBV4-3
clone size: -
D gene: -
J gene: TRBJ2-5
CDR3 protein: CASSQNLKETQYF
CDR3 DNA: TGCGCCAGCAGCCAAAACCTAAAAGAGACCCAGTACTTC

V gene: TRBV5-1
clone size: -
D gene: TRBD1
J gene: TRBJ2-6
CDR3 protein: CASSSGGSGANVLTF
CDR3 DNA: TGCGCCAGCAGCTCAGGGGGCTCTGGGGCCAACGTCCTGACTTTC

V gene: TRBV6-5
clone size: -
D gene: TRBD2
J gene: TRBJ2-2
CDR3 protein: CASTPARGAAGELFF
CDR3 DNA: TGTGCCAGCACCCCAGCGCGGGGGGCCGCCGGGGAGCTGTTTTTT

V gene: TRBV5-4
clone size: -
D gene: -
J gene: TRBJ1-4
CDR3 protein: CASSDTRVDEKLFF
CDR3 DNA: TGTGCCAGCAGCGACACGCGGGTCGATGAAAAACTGTTTTTT

V gene: TRBV4-3
clone size: once
D gene: -
J gene: TRBJ1-1
CDR3 protein: CASSQGGLTEAFF
CDR3 DNA: TGCGCCAGCAGCCAAGGGGGACTTACTGAAGCTTTCTTT

V gene: TRBV30
clone size: many
D gene: TRBD1
J gene: TRBJ2-1
CDR3 protein: CAWSLGRGHFNEQFF
CDR3 DNA: TGTGCCTGGAGTCTAGGCAGGGGGCATTTCAATGAGCAGTTCTTC

V gene: TRBV9
clone size: -
D gene: TRBD2
J gene: TRBJ2-3
CDR3 protein: CASSPRTSGGLSTDTQYF
CDR3 DNA: TGTGCCAGCAGCCCGAGGACTAGCGGGGGACTTAGCACAGATACGCAGTATTTT

V gene: TRBV28
clone size: -
D gene: -
J gene: TRBJ2-7
CDR3 protein: CASSPPQIPRRQYF
CDR3 DNA: TGTGCCAGCAGCCCTCCCCAGATCCCTAGGAGGCAGTACTTC

V gene: TRBV7-2
clone size: -
D gene: -
J gene: TRBJ1-6
CDR3 protein: CASSTQTVQINSPLHF
CDR3 DNA: TGTGCCAGCAGCACCCAGACAGTTCAGATCAATTCACCCCTCCACTTT

V gene: TRBV4-1
clone size: -
D gene: TRBD2
J gene: TRBJ2-1
CDR3 protein: CASSQGLAGGTTYNEQFF
CDR3 DNA: TGCGCCAGCAGCCAAGGACTAGCGGGGGGCACAACCTACAATGAGCAGTTCTTC

V gene: TRBV25-1
clone size: -
D gene: -
J gene: TRBJ2-7
CDR3 protein: CASSGPLGKGSSYEQYF
CDR3 DNA: TGTGCCAGCAGTGGTCCCCTAGGAAAGGGTAGCTCCTACGAGCAGTACTTC

V gene: TRBV28
clone size: -
D gene: -
J gene: TRBJ1-1
CDR3 protein: CASSLSTGTRPRTAFF
CDR3 DNA: TGTGCCAGCAGTTTATCTACAGGGACTCGCCCCCGAACCGCTTTCTTT

V gene: TRBV5-4
clone size: -
D gene: TRBD1
J gene: TRBJ2-2
CDR3 protein: CASSRGQGGPTGELFF
CDR3 DNA: TGTGCCAGCAGCCGTGGACAGGGGGGGCCGACCGGGGAGCTGTTTTTT

V gene: TRBV5-1
clone size: -
D gene: -
J gene: TRBJ2-7
CDR3 protein: CASTGAGYPPGSYEQYF
CDR3 DNA: TGCGCCAGCACCGGGGCAGGGTATCCGCCTGGCTCCTACGAGCAGTACTTC

V gene: TRBV6-2/TRBV6-3
clone size: -
D gene: TRBD2
J gene: TRBJ2-3
CDR3 protein: CASRYARLASDTQYF
CDR3 DNA: TGTGCCAGCAGATACGCCAGACTAGCCTCAGATACGCAGTATTTT

V gene: TRBV28
clone size: -
D gene: -
J gene: TRBJ1-2
CDR3 protein: CASSSGLRGYTF
CDR3 DNA: TGTGCCAGCAGTTCGGGACTTCGCGGCTACACCTTC

V gene: TRBV7-8
clone size: once
D gene: -
J gene: TRBJ2-5
CDR3 protein: CASSLNTGGRETQYF
CDR3 DNA: TGTGCCAGCAGCTTAAATACGGGGGGCAGGGAGACCCAGTACTTC

V gene: TRBV5-4
clone size: -
D gene: TRBD1
J gene: TRBJ1-1
CDR3 protein: CASSRGQGAQEAFF
CDR3 DNA: TGTGCCAGCAGCCGGGGACAGGGGGCGCAGGAAGCTTTCTTT

V gene: TRBV5-4
clone size: -
D gene: TRBD1
J gene: TRBJ2-2
CDR3 protein: CASSRTGATPGELFF
CDR3 DNA: TGTGCCAGCAGCCGCACAGGGGCAACACCCGGGGAGCTGTTTTTT

V gene: TRBV9
clone size: -
D gene: -
J gene: TRBJ2-5
CDR3 protein: CASSLESGVQETQYF
CDR3 DNA: TGTGCCAGCAGCCTCGAGTCCGGGGTTCAAGAGACCCAGTACTTC

V gene: TRBV2
clone size: -
D gene: TRBD1
J gene: TRBJ1-2
CDR3 protein: CASTLDRVLPGGYTF
CDR3 DNA: TGTGCCAGCACTCTTGACAGGGTTCTACCGGGTGGCTACACCTTC

V gene: TRBV7-3
clone size: -
D gene: -
J gene: TRBJ2-2
CDR3 protein: CASSSKQATTNTGELFF
CDR3 DNA: TGTGCCAGCAGCTCTAAACAGGCGACAACGAACACCGGGGAGCTGTTTTTT

V gene: TRBV7-2
clone size: -
D gene: -
J gene: TRBJ1-2
CDR3 protein: CASSSAPIYGYTF
CDR3 DNA: TGTGCCAGCAGCTCGGCGCCCATCTATGGCTACACCTTC

V gene: TRBV9
clone size: -
D gene: TRBD1
J gene: TRBJ1-2
CDR3 protein: CASSVGGTGGRYGYTF
CDR3 DNA: TGTGCCAGCAGCGTAGGGGGGACAGGGGGGCGCTATGGCTACACCTTC